The rows below give T cell receptor beta chains drawn from one sample of a study of CD8 T cells in ankylosing spondylitis. Each CDR3 protein is one row after TCRdb ran MiXCR on the 5' RACE reads. The table has approximately 250,000 distinct CDR3 sequences, under 35% seen once. Sequencing used blood, either unsorted or a sorted T cell fraction (not recorded which). These receptors were taken from a male donor with ankylosing spondylitis or in good health (not recorded which). The CDR3 runs from the conserved cysteine through the conserved F or W. The order of the fields is clone size, J gene, V gene, D gene, CDR3 protein, CDR3 DNA. D genes are given only for firm matches. Clone size appears in some rows only: once, few, many, or a class for an expanded clone.

clone size: -
J gene: TRBJ1-5
V gene: TRBV30
D gene: -
CDR3 protein: CAWSYERGQPQHF
CDR3 DNA: TGTGCCTGGAGTTACGAAAGGGGTCAGCCCCAGCATTTT

clone size: -
J gene: TRBJ1-6
V gene: TRBV3-1
D gene: -
CDR3 protein: CASSQEGVSPLHF
CDR3 DNA: TGTGCCAGCAGCCAAGAGGGGGTTTCACCCCTCCACTTT

clone size: few
J gene: TRBJ1-1
V gene: TRBV5-1
D gene: -
CDR3 protein: CASSFTGWSMNTEAFF
CDR3 DNA: TGCGCCAGCAGCTTTACAGGGTGGTCAATGAACACTGAAGCTTTCTTT

clone size: -
J gene: TRBJ1-2
V gene: TRBV20-1
D gene: TRBD1
CDR3 protein: CSARVMTGGDDGYTF
CDR3 DNA: TGCAGTGCTAGAGTGATGACAGGGGGCGACGATGGCTACACCTTC

clone size: -
J gene: TRBJ1-1
V gene: TRBV6-6
D gene: TRBD1
CDR3 protein: CASSYGTGDEAFF
CDR3 DNA: TGTGCCAGCAGTTACGGGACAGGGGACGAAGCTTTCTTT

clone size: -
J gene: TRBJ2-5
V gene: TRBV20-1
D gene: TRBD2
CDR3 protein: CSARLAGEETQYF
CDR3 DNA: TGCAGTGCTAGACTAGCGGGGGAAGAGACCCAGTACTTC

clone size: -
J gene: TRBJ2-2
V gene: TRBV20-1
D gene: -
CDR3 protein: CSASGTLNTGELFF
CDR3 DNA: TGCAGTGCTAGCGGGACACTGAACACCGGGGAGCTGTTTTTT

clone size: few
J gene: TRBJ2-1
V gene: TRBV5-6
D gene: -
CDR3 protein: CASSLDRESQGDYNEQFF
CDR3 DNA: TGTGCCAGCAGCTTAGACCGGGAAAGCCAAGGGGACTACAATGAGCAGTTCTTC

clone size: -
J gene: TRBJ1-1
V gene: TRBV9
D gene: TRBD1
CDR3 protein: CASSVVGTGFTEAFF
CDR3 DNA: TGTGCCAGCAGCGTAGTAGGGACAGGGTTCACTGAAGCTTTCTTT

clone size: -
J gene: TRBJ2-1
V gene: TRBV10-2
D gene: -
CDR3 protein: CASTPDRLKFF
CDR3 DNA: TGCGCCAGCACCCCGGACAGACTTAAGTTCTTC

clone size: few
J gene: TRBJ2-3
V gene: TRBV6-5
D gene: -
CDR3 protein: CASSYSLGATDTQYF
CDR3 DNA: TGTGCCAGCAGTTACTCGCTAGGGGCCACAGATACGCAGTATTTT

clone size: few
J gene: TRBJ2-3
V gene: TRBV6-1
D gene: -
CDR3 protein: CASRPWTGTDTQYF
CDR3 DNA: TGTGCCAGCAGGCCTTGGACGGGCACAGATACGCAGTATTTT

clone size: -
J gene: TRBJ2-3
V gene: TRBV12-3/TRBV12-4
D gene: TRBD2
CDR3 protein: CASRPSGGTDTQYF
CDR3 DNA: TGTGCCAGCAGACCGAGCGGGGGCACAGATACGCAGTATTTT

clone size: -
J gene: TRBJ2-7
V gene: TRBV10-3
D gene: -
CDR3 protein: CAISLGDTYEQYF
CDR3 DNA: TGTGCCATCAGCCTCGGGGATACCTACGAGCAGTACTTC

clone size: -
J gene: TRBJ1-1
V gene: TRBV6-6
D gene: -
CDR3 protein: CASGLRGLSEAFF
CDR3 DNA: TGTGCCAGCGGACTCAGGGGACTGTCTGAAGCTTTCTTT

clone size: few
J gene: TRBJ1-2
V gene: TRBV6-1
D gene: -
CDR3 protein: CATQAVRGYTF
CDR3 DNA: TGTGCCACCCAGGCAGTGCGGGGCTACACCTTC